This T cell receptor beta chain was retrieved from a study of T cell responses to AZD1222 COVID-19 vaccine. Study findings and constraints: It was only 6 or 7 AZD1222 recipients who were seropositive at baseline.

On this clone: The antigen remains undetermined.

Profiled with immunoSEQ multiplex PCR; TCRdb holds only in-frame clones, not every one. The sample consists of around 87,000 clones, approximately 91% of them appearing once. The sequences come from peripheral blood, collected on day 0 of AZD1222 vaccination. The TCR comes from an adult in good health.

CDR3 sequence (DNA): TGTGCCAGCAGTAACAGGGAGACCTACGAGCAGTACTTC. As protein: CASSNRETYEQYF. The chain carries TRBV11-3 and TRBJ2-7, with D perhaps matching TRBD1 (6 bases). The ends were cut back, 6 bases at V and 2 bases at J, with 11 bases in the middle. Germline-derived CDR1 and CDR2 are SGHNT and YENEEA. This CDR3 is built from 13 residues. The full variable domain, in which reference TRBV11-3 and TRBJ2-7 provide the parts outside the CDR3, is EAGVVQSPRYKIIEKKQPVAFWCNPISGHNTLYWYLQNLGQGPELLIRYENEEAVDDSQLPKDRFSAERLKGVDSTLKIQPAELGDSAVYLCASSNRETYEQYFGPGTRLTVT.